The rows below give T cell receptor beta chains drawn from one sample of a study of technical replicates of blood from a few donors. Sequencing used immunoSEQ multiplex PCR; TCRdb keeps in-frame clones, though not all of them. The table has about 75,000 clones, around 97% seen once. Sequences were obtained from T cells isolated from PBMCs. The origin of the receptors is a human donor in good health. The CDR3 runs from the conserved cysteine through the conserved F or W. The D gene is left open where the match is weak. Clone size is shown for a subset of rows, as once, few, many or a class of expanded clone.

v_call	clone_size	d_call	j_call	cdr3_aa	cdr3_nt
TRBV13	NA	TRBD2	TRBJ2-4	CASSLVSGLAEGASKNIQYF	TGTGCCAGCAGCTTAGTATCGGGACTAGCGGAGGGAGCCTCCAAAAACATTCAGTACTTC
TRBV7-8	once	NA	TRBJ2-7	CASSPRQASGSYEQYF	TGTGCCAGCAGCCCCAGACAGGCTTCAGGCTCCTACGAGCAGTACTTC
TRBV6-5	NA	NA	TRBJ2-1	CASSYGGRNEQFF	TGTGCCAGCAGTTACGGGGGCCGAAATGAGCAGTTCTTC
TRBV2	NA	TRBD1	TRBJ2-1	CASSPGTGVWDEQFF	TGTGCCAGCAGTCCCGGGACAGGGGTGTGGGATGAGCAGTTCTTC
TRBV6-1	NA	NA	TRBJ2-7	CASSEVGTDTYEQYF	TGTGCCAGCAGTGAAGTAGGAACAGATACCTACGAGCAGTACTTC
TRBV19	NA	TRBD1	TRBJ1-5	CATSDSVRAGGEGQPQHF	TGTGCCACCTCGGATTCGGTTCGGGCAGGGGGAGAGGGGCAGCCCCAGCATTTT
TRBV30	NA	NA	TRBJ1-2	CAWSRDSSYGYTF	TGTGCCTGGAGTCGTGACAGCTCCTATGGCTACACCTTC
TRBV29-1	NA	NA	TRBJ2-3	CSVEGRMYTDTQYF	TGCAGCGTTGAGGGCAGGATGTACACAGATACGCAGTATTTT
TRBV27	NA	TRBD1	TRBJ2-7	CASRGDRGPIYEQYF	TGTGCCAGCAGAGGGGACAGGGGTCCAATCTACGAGCAGTACTTC
TRBV7-9	NA	NA	TRBJ1-1	CASSLGRSGDTEAFF	TGTGCCAGCAGCTTAGGGCGGAGCGGCGACACTGAAGCTTTCTTT
TRBV5-1	NA	TRBD1	TRBJ2-3	CASSWTGTGRTDTQYF	TGCGCCAGCAGCTGGACCGGGACAGGACGCACAGATACGCAGTATTTT
TRBV19	NA	TRBD1	TRBJ1-5	CASSLPTGAVSNQPQHF	TGTGCCAGTAGTCTTCCGACAGGGGCAGTAAGCAATCAGCCCCAGCATTTT
TRBV5-4	once	TRBD1	TRBJ2-7	CASSGQGTGNRHEQYF	TGTGCCAGCAGCGGCCAAGGGACAGGGAATCGCCACGAGCAGTACTTC
TRBV5-4	few	TRBD2	TRBJ2-3	CASSSGGAGETRDTQYF	TGTGCCAGCAGCTCCGGTGGAGCGGGGGAGACGAGGGATACGCAGTATTTT
TRBV7-9	once	NA	TRBJ2-7	CASRPVLTSVEQYF	TGTGCCAGCAGGCCCGTTCTTACGTCGGTGGAGCAGTACTTC
TRBV6-5	NA	NA	TRBJ1-2	CASKKQGLHGYTF	TGTGCCAGCAAAAAACAGGGATTGCATGGCTACACCTTC
TRBV11-1	NA	TRBD2	TRBJ2-3	CASGRGGTDTQYF	TGTGCCAGCGGACGGGGGGGGACAGATACGCAGTATTTT
TRBV11-3	NA	TRBD1	TRBJ1-2	CASSSGQDLYGYTF	TGTGCCAGCAGCTCCGGACAGGATCTATATGGCTACACCTTC